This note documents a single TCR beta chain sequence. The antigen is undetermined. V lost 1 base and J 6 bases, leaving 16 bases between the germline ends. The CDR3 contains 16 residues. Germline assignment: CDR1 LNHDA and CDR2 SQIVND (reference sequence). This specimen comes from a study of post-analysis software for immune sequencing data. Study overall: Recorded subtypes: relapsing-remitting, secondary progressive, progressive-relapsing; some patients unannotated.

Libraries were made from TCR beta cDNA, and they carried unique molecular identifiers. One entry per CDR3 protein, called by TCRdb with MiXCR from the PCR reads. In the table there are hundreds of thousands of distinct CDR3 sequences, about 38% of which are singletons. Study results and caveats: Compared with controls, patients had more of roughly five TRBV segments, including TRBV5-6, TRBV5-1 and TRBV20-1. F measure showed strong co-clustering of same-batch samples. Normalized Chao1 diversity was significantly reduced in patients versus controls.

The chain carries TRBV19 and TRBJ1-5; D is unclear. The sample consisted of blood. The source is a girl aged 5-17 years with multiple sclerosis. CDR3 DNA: TGTGCCAGTAGTATAGGCGTATCTCGGGGATCTCAGCCCCAGCATTTT. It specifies CASSIGVSRGSQPQHF.